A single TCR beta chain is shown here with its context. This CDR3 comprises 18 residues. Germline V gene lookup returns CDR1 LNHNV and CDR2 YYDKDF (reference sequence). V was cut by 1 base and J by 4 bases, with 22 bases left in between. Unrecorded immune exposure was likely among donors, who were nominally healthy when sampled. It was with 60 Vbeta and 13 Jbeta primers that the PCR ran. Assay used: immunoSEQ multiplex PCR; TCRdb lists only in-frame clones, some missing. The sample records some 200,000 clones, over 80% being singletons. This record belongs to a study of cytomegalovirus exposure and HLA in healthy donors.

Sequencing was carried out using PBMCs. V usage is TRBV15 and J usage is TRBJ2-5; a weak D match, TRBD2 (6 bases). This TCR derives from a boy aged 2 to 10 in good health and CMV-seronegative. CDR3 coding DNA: TGTGCCACCAGCAGAGTCGGGGGTTGGCAGGATGTCCGAGAGACCCAGTACTTC. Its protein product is CATSRVGGWQDVRETQYF.